This TCR beta chain stems from a study of shared clonotypes between healthy human individuals. Study-wide background: Two women and a few men aged 18 to 49 served as donors. General study results and limits: Richness estimates generally favored naive over memory subsets.

V lost 7 bases and J lost 4, with 13 bases in between. The germline gives CDR1 MDHEN, CDR2 SYDVKM. The CDR3 totals 14 residues. Several immunoSEQ plates received, in even portions, the genomic DNA of each subset. Assay: immunoSEQ multiplex PCR; the TCRdb copy retains only in-frame clones and omits some. The sample shows over a million clones, over 95% of them seen only once. CD4+ cells were split into CD45RA+ naive and CD45RA-negative memory subsets. Regarding this clone: The antigen remains unidentified.

V is TRBV28 and J is TRBJ2-2; D is possibly TRBD1 or TRBD2 (8 bases each). Specimen: naive CD4+ T cells sorted from blood. This sample's subset: CD45RA+ positively selected. The TCR comes from a man aged 25-45 years in good health. In nucleotides, the CDR3 is TGTGCCAGCATAGCGGGACAGGTCACCGGGGAGCTGTTTTTT. It codes for CASIAGQVTGELFF.